What follows are 16 T cell receptor beta chains derived from one specimen sequenced in a study of CD8 T cells in Susac syndrome. When the RNA was reverse transcribed, random hexamers were used with an input of 0.5 to 1 ug. MiXCR, run by TCRdb on the immunoSEQ multiplex PCR reads, gives a single entry per CDR3 protein. The data hold about 200,000 distinct CDR3 sequences, with 90% to 95% observed a single time. Sequenced: CD4+ T cells from PBMCs. The receptor source for this set is a human donor with Susac syndrome.

The chain combines TRBV19 with TRBJ1-1; D gene unclear. Germline loops: CDR1 LNHDA, CDR2 SQIVND (reference sequence). The CDR3 runs 15 residues. With 3 bases removed from V and 7 bases from J, the gap between germline ends came to 18 bases. The CDR3 protein is CASSIVFHPNREAFF. CDR3 coding DNA: TGTGCCAGTAGTATTGTATTTCACCCCAACCGTGAAGCTTTCTTT.

The J gene is TRBJ2-7, the V gene TRBV11-1, with a tentative D call TRBD2 (7 bases). V lost 1 base and J lost 6, with 13 bases in between. In germline, CDR1 is SGHAT, CDR2 FQDESV (reference sequence). The CDR3 contains 14 residues. CDR3 region: CASSLVTGGGEQYF. The DNA of the CDR3 is TGTGCCAGCAGCTTAGTTACGGGGGGCGGCGAGCAGTACTTC.

This clonotype was picked up one time. This rearrangement joins TRBV3-1 to TRBJ1-2; D might be TRBD1 (5 bases). This CDR3 region has 16 residues. Per the germline V gene, CDR1 is LGHDT and CDR2 is YNNKEL (reference sequence). V shed 2 bases and J shed 1 base, with 14 bases lying between them. The CDR3 here is CASSQSMDTNNYGYTF. The CDR3, as DNA: TGTGCCAGCAGCCAATCAATGGACACAAATAACTATGGCTACACCTTC.

The J gene is TRBJ1-2, the V gene TRBV30; D is undetermined. Germline CDR1 reads GTSNPN; CDR2 reads SVGIG (reference sequence). The CDR3 covers 13 residues. V dropped 2 bases and J dropped 0 bases, with 7 bases sitting between them. The CDR3 coding sequence is TGTGCCTGGAGTAGCACAGCTAACTATGGCTACACCTTC. Its protein is CAWSSTANYGYTF.

This clonotype was recorded once. This chain connects TRBV6-5 to TRBJ2-1; D possibly corresponds to TRBD2 (6 bases). In germline, CDR1 is MNHEY, CDR2 SVGAGI. Trimming cost V 6 bases and J 6 bases, with 18 bases left between them. The CDR3 length is 15 residues. The CDR3 spells CASSPTRLKSNEQFF. In DNA form, the CDR3 reads TGTGCCAGCAGCCCGACTAGGCTTAAAAGCAATGAGCAGTTCTTC.

The chain carries TRBV5-1 and TRBJ2-6; D may be TRBD2 (6 bases). V lost 5 bases, J lost 0 bases, and 12 bases lay in between. The CDR3 has 16 residues. The V gene's germline CDR1 is SGHRS and CDR2 YFSETQ. The CDR3 DNA reads as TGCGCCAGCAGATGGACCGGGAGCTCTGGGGCCAACGTCCTGACTTTC. Its protein is CASRWTGSSGANVLTF.

J is TRBJ1-1 and V is TRBV9, with D possibly TRBD1 on 5 matching bases. Germline loops: CDR1 SGDLS, CDR2 YYNGEE. The CDR3 consists of 15 residues. V shed 0 bases and J shed 1 base, with 10 bases lying between them. Written as DNA, the CDR3 is TGTGCCAGCAGCGTAGAGGGGACGTGGAACACTGAAGCTTTCTTT. Residues: CASSVEGTWNTEAFF.

The V call is TRBV5-1, the J call TRBJ2-7; no reliable D call. Trimming removed 3 bases at V and 2 bases at J, with 9 bases between. The germline gives CDR1 SGHRS, CDR2 YFSETQ. The CDR3 is made up of 13 amino acids. CDR3 bases: TGCGCCAGCAGCTCGGCCTCCCCCTACGAGCAGTACTTC. Protein: CASSSASPYEQYF.

This chain uses TRBV27 with TRBJ2-1; 10 bases are a match to TRBD2. Germline CDR1 MNHEY, CDR2 SMNVEV (reference sequence). This CDR3 region has 16 residues. The V gene end was trimmed by 7 bases and the J gene end by 6 bases; junction bases not matched to a gene: 12. The CDR3 bases are TGTGCCAGCAAAACTAGCGGGGCGGGAAACCTCAATGAGCAGTTCTTC. Translation gives CASKTSGAGNLNEQFF.

The chain links TRBV28 to TRBJ2-1, with a weak D call TRBD2 (5 bases). The CDR3 is 17 amino acids. The V end lost 6 bases, the J end lost 3 bases, and 21 bases lay between the germline ends. Germline CDR1 is MDHEN and CDR2 is SYDVKM. The CDR3 region is CASSPPFGGPNYNEQFF. As DNA, the CDR3 is TGTGCCAGCAGCCCCCCTTTCGGAGGACCAAACTACAATGAGCAGTTCTTC.

This chain connects TRBV12-3 or TRBV12-4 to TRBJ2-5, with D possibly being TRBD2 (5 bases). The CDR3 runs 16 residues. Trimming removed 1 base at V and 2 bases at J, with 14 bases between. The CDR3 sequence: CASSLGVGVYQETQYF. CDR3 in DNA: TGTGCCAGCAGTTTAGGGGTCGGGGTGTATCAAGAGACCCAGTACTTC.

The chain links TRBV20-1 to TRBJ2-2; maybe TRBD1 (5 bases). Trimming stripped 5 bases from V and 6 bases from J, with 13 bases between. There are 13 residues in the CDR3. Per germline, CDR1 DFQATT and CDR2 SNEGSKA (reference sequence). Here the CDR3 reads CSAPRDNAGELFF. The CDR3 bases are TGCAGTGCTCCCAGGGATAACGCCGGGGAGCTGTTTTTT.

V gene TRBV6-5 combines with J gene TRBJ1-2; perhaps TRBD1 as D (5 bases). V lost 0 bases and J lost 0, with 17 bases in between. CDR3 size: 18 residues. CDR1 MNHEY and CDR2 SVGAGI come from the germline V gene. The CDR3 DNA reads TGTGCCAGCAGTTACTCGGATTCAGGGTTTACAGCTAACTATGGCTACACCTTC. The encoded protein is CASSYSDSGFTANYGYTF.

The chain is built from TRBV3-1 and TRBJ2-3; D perhaps matches TRBD2 (5 bases). The CDR3 totals 14 residues. The V gene's germline CDR1 is LGHDT and CDR2 YNNKEL (reference sequence). V lost 0 bases and J lost 3, with 7 bases in between. The DNA of the CDR3 is TGTGCCAGCAGCCAAGAAGAGGGAACAGATACGCAGTATTTT. Translated, it gives CASSQEEGTDTQYF.

The genes are TRBV30 and TRBJ2-3; D might be TRBD1 or TRBD2, each matching 5 bases. Trimming left V 4 bases short and J 2 bases short, with 16 bases between. This CDR3 comprises 15 residues. The V gene's germline CDR1 is GTSNPN and CDR2 SVGIG (reference sequence). The CDR3 loop reads CAWNRGTGFTDTQYF. DNA for the CDR3: TGTGCCTGGAATCGAGGGACGGGATTCACAGATACGCAGTATTTT.

V is TRBV20-1 and J is TRBJ2-7; TRBD2 matches 12 bases. The CDR3 runs to 14 residues. Losses at the gene ends were 6 bases for V and 2 bases for J; bases not matched to a gene: 5. Per the germline V gene, CDR1 is DFQATT and CDR2 is SNEGSKA (reference sequence). CDR3 in DNA: TGCAGTGCGAGACTAGCGGGGGAACCCTACGAGCAGTACTTC. Amino acid sequence: CSARLAGEPYEQYF.